This TCR beta chain was retrieved from a study of blood T cell repertoires in COVID-19. In its sample, this clone was seen a few times. TCRdb's table, derived via immunoSEQ multiplex PCR, lists solely in-frame clones and lacks some. The sample consists of about 310,000 clones, over 85% of them appearing once. Germline lookup yields CDR1 LGHNA and CDR2 YSLEER. The V end lost 0 bases, the J end lost 7 bases, and 13 bases lay between the germline ends. The length of the CDR3 is 14 residues. The TCR originated in a woman in her 30s who had recovered from COVID-19. The sequenced sample was PBMCs or T cells enriched from blood (not recorded which). The chain is built from TRBV4-3 and TRBJ2-7, with D uncertain. In nucleotides, the CDR3 is TGCGCCAGCAGCCAAGATCCGCAGGCCCGTGAGCAGTACTTC. It specifies CASSQDPQAREQYF.